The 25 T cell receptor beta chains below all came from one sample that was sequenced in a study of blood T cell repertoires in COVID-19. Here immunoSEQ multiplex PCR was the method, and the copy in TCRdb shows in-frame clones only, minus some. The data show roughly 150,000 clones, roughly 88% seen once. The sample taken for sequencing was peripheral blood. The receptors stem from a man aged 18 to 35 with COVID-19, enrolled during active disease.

As DNA, the CDR3 is TGTGCCTGGAGGCAGAACCAAGAGACCCAGTACTTC. Amino acids: CAWRQNQETQYF. V gene TRBV30 combines with J gene TRBJ2-5, with unresolved D. The V gene lost 3 bases and the J gene lost 0 bases, with 5 bases spanning the gap. The CDR3 consists of 12 residues. Germline CDR1 reads GTSNPN; CDR2 reads SVGIG (reference sequence).

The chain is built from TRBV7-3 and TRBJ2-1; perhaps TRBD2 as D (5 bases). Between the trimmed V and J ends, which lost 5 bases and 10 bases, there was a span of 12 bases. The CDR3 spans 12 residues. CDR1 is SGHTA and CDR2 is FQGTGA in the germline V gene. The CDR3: CASSTPPGEQFF. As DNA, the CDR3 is TGTGCCAGCAGCACCCCCCCGGGGGAGCAGTTCTTC.

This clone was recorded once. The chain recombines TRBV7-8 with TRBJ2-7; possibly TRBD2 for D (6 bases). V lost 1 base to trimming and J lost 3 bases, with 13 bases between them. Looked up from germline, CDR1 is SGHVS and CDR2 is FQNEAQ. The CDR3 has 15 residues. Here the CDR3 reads CASSLDRGIGYEQYF. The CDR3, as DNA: TGTGCCAGCAGCTTAGATCGGGGGATCGGCTACGAGCAGTACTTC.

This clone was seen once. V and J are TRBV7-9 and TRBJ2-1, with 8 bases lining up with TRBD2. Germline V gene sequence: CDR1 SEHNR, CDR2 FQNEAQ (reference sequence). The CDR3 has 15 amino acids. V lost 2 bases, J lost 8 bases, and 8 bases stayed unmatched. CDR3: CASSLLRGLVDEQFF. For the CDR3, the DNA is TGTGCCAGCAGCTTATTAAGGGGACTAGTCGATGAGCAGTTCTTC.

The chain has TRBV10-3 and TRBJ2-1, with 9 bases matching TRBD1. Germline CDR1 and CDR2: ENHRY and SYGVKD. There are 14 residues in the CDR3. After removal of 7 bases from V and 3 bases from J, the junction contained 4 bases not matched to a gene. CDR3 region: CAINRDRDYNEQFF. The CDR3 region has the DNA TGTGCCATCAACCGGGACAGGGACTACAATGAGCAGTTCTTC.

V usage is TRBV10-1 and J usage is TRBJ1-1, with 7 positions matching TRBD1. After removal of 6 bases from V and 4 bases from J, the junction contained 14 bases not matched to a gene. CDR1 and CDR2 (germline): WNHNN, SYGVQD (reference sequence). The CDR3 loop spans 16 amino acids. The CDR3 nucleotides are TGCGCCAGCAGCCCCGGGACAGCCAGCGGAAGCACTGAAGCTTTCTTT. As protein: CASSPGTASGSTEAFF.

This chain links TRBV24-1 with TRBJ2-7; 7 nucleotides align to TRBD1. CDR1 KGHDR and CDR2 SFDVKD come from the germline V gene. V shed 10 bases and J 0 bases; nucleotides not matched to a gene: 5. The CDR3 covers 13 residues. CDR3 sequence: CATGQASSYEQYF. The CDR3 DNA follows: TGTGCCACAGGACAGGCAAGCTCCTACGAGCAGTACTTC.

The CDR3, as DNA: TGTGCCAGCAGCTTACTTGGCGGGAGCACAGATACGCAGTATTTT. Translated: CASSLLGGSTDTQYF. The chain joins TRBV7-3 to TRBJ2-3; D is perhaps TRBD2 (5 bases). The CDR3 spans 15 residues. Trimming removed 2 bases at V and 0 bases at J, with 9 bases between. Germline CDR1 reads SGHTA; CDR2 reads FQGTGA.

This chain's CDR3 is CASSYPGSSNQPQHF. CDR3 sequence (DNA): TGTGCCAGCAGTTATCCAGGAAGTAGCAATCAGCCCCAGCATTTT. The rearrangement joins TRBV6-6 to TRBJ1-5; D unclear. The CDR3 covers 15 residues. V dropped 3 bases and J dropped 0 bases, with 9 bases sitting between them. Germline loops: CDR1 MNHNY, CDR2 SVGAGI (reference sequence).

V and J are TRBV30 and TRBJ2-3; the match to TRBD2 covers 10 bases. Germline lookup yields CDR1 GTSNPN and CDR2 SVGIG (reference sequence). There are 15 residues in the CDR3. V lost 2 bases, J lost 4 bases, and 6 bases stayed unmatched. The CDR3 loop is CAWSTASGRSDTQYF. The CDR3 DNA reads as TGTGCCTGGAGTACGGCTAGCGGGAGATCAGATACGCAGTATTTT.

The CDR3 DNA is TGTGCCACCAGCCCCGGACTGCACTACGAGCAGTACTTC. Translated: CATSPGLHYEQYF. This chain connects TRBV15 to TRBJ2-7, with D maybe TRBD2 (5 bases). V shed 5 bases and J shed 3 bases, with 11 bases lying between them. Germline V gene lookup returns CDR1 LNHNV and CDR2 YYDKDF (reference sequence). CDR3 size: 13 residues.

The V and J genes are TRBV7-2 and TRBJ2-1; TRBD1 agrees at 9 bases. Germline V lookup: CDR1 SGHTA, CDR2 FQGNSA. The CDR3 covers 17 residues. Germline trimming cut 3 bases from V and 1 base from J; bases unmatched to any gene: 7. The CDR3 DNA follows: TGTGCCAGCAGCTTGATACAGGGGGCCCTGTCCTACAATGAGCAGTTCTTC. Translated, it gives CASSLIQGALSYNEQFF.

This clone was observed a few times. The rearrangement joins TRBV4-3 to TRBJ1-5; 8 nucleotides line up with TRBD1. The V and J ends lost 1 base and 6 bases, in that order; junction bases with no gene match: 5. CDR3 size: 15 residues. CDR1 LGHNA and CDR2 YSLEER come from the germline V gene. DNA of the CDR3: TGCGCCAGCAGCCAAGGTCAGGGGGCCACTCAGCCCCAGCATTTT. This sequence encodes CASSQGQGATQPQHF.

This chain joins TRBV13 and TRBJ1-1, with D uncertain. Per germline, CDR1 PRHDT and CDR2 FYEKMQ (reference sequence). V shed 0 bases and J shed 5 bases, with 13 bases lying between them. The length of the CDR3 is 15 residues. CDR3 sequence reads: CASSLGGEGRTEAFF. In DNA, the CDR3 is TGTGCCAGCAGCTTAGGCGGCGAGGGAAGAACTGAAGCTTTCTTT.

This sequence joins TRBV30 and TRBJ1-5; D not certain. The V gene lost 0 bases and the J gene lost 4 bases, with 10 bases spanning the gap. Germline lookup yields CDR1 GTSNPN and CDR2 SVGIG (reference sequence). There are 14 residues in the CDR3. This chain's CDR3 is CAWSVKQKNQPQHF. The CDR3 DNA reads TGTGCCTGGAGTGTAAAACAGAAAAATCAGCCCCAGCATTTT.

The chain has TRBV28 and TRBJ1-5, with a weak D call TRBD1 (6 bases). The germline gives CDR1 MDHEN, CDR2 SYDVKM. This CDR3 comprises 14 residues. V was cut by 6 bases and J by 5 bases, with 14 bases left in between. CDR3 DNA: TGTGCCAGCAGGGGAGGGGGGGCGCATCAGCCCCAGCATTTT. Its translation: CASRGGGAHQPQHF.

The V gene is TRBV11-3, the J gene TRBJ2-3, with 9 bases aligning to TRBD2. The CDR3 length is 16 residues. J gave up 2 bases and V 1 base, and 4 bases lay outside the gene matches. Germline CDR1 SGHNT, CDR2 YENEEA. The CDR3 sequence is CASSLGSGRLTDTQYF. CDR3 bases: TGTGCCAGCAGCTTAGGGAGCGGGAGGCTCACAGATACGCAGTATTTT.

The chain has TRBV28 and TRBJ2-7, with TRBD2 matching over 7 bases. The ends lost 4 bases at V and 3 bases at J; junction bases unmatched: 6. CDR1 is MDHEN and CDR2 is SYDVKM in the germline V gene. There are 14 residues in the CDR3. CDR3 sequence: CASSCQRDLYEQYF. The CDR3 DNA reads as TGTGCCAGCAGTTGCCAGCGGGACCTCTACGAGCAGTACTTC.

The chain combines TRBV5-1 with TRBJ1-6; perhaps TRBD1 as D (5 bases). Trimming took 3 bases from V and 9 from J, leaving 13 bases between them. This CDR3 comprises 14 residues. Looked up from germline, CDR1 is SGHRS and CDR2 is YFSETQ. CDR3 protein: CASSSGSEASPLHF. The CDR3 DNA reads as TGCGCCAGCAGCTCAGGGTCGGAAGCTTCACCCCTCCACTTT.

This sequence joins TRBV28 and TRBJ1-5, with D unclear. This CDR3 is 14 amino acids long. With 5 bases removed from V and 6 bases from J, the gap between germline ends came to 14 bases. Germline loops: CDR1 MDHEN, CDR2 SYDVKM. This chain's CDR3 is CASSPSAAIQPQHF. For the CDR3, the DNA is TGTGCCAGCAGTCCCTCAGCGGCAATTCAGCCCCAGCATTTT.

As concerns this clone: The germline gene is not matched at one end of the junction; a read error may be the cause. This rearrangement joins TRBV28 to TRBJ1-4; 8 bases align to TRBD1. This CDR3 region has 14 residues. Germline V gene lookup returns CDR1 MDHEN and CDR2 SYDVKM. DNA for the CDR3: TGTGCCAGCAGTTTTTCTGACAGGGGCGGAAAACTGCTTTTT. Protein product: CASSFSDRGGKLLF.

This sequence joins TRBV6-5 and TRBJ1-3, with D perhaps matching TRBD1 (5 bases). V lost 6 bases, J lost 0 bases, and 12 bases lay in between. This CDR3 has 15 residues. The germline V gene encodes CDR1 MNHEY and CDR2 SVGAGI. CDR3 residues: CASRSGAVSGNTIYF. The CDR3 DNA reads TGTGCCAGCAGGTCTGGGGCAGTCTCTGGAAACACCATATATTTT.

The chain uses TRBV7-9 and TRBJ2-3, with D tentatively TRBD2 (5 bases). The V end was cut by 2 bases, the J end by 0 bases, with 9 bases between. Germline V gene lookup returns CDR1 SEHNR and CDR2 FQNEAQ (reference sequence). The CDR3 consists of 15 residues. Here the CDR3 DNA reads TGTGCCAGCAGCTTATTAGGAGGCAGCACAGATACGCAGTATTTT. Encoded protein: CASSLLGGSTDTQYF.

The CDR3 here is CASSLSGRASSYNEQFF. The CDR3 nucleotides are TGTGCCAGCAGCTTGTCCGGCAGGGCTAGCTCCTACAATGAGCAGTTCTTC. The rearrangement uses TRBV7-2 and TRBJ2-1, with D possibly matching TRBD1 (5 bases). Per the germline V gene, CDR1 is SGHTA and CDR2 is FQGNSA. Trimming cost V 3 bases and J 0 bases, with 15 bases left between them. The CDR3 runs 17 residues.

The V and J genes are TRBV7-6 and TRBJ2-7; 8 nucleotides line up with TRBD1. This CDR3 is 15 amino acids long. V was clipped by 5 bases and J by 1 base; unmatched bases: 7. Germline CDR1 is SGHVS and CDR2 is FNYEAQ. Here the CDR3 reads CASSKQGEWSYEQYF. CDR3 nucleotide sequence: TGTGCCAGCAGCAAACAGGGGGAATGGTCCTACGAGCAGTACTTC.